This T cell receptor (beta chain) appears in the sequencing data of a study of T cells in localized non-small cell lung cancer (dated by TCRdb to the early 2020s). Background for the entire study: T cell repertoires of 200 to 250 early-stage NSCLC patients were analyzed, with tumors being compared against uninvolved tumor-adjacent lungs. The cohort comprised 236 treatment-naïve NSCLC patients with resected, localized lung tumors. Of the NSCLC patients, fewer than 150 were male and approximately 97 were female, and the mean age was approximately 66 years.

TCR beta CDR3 regions were sequenced from DNA using the immunoSEQ Assay. Turning to the authors' computational methods: To compute T cell density, TCR beta template counts were normalized to usable DNA, which was estimated by amplifying housekeeping genes. Richness was estimated using the preseqR package, with extrapolation to 400,000 templates for PBMC samples and to 120,000 templates for tissue samples. Clonality was defined as one minus Pielou's evenness. Tissue-enriched TCRs were identified by differential abundance testing using productive amino-acid clonotypes, minimum total count 5 and alpha 0.1. The Jaccard Index and the Morisita Overlap Index were used to measure repertoire overlap between compartments. GLIPH clustered TCR beta CDR3s with public tetramer-defined viral CDR3s; viral motifs required at least three viral sequences plus V-gene enrichment. This immuneACCESS table, as held by TCRdb, lists in-frame sequences with V and J called but not all clones. Of the missing ones, under half trace to an unresolved V gene in checked studies; the others have no known cause. V, J and clone size reflect that table, while D and trimming were determined from the DNA. This sample gives tens of thousands of clones in total; 70% to 90% of them show up just once. The ten largest clones capture 20% of the sample.

Note on this clone: No cognate antigen has been identified for it. Base qualities are not recorded, but no much larger clone differs from it by a single base.

At diagnosis, tumor, uninvolved tumor-adjacent lung and peripheral blood were collected and then preserved as a mix of FFPE and fresh-frozen material. For TCR repertoire profiling, blood samples were analyzed in the form of peripheral blood mononuclear cells. The germline V gene (reference sequence) gives CDR1 as LNHDA and CDR2 as SQIVND. V was cut back by 0 bases and J by 7 bases, leaving a gap of 9 bases between them. The CDR3, cysteine through phenylalanine, is 13 amino acids long. Only the CDR3 DNA is retained, 39 bases long and in frame from the first base. Study-wide findings and limitations: Because of the exploratory design, TCR variables were selected using unadjusted p-values without false-discovery rate correction. Because multi-region sequencing of the tumors was not done, intratumor heterogeneity could not be ruled out. A median of 57 of the top 100 tumor clones turned up in the paired uninvolved adjacent lung, and around 27 of those clones also ranked among the top 100 of that same adjacent lung. The highest T cell clonality was observed in uninvolved tumor-adjacent lung, where clonality exceeded that of tumor, suggesting that antigenic responses were more focused in uninvolved tumor-adjacent lung. Longer overall survival was associated with higher T cell density in blood, whereas shorter survival was associated with higher clonality in adjacent lung.

The sequencing used peripheral blood, collected before any cancer treatment. The origin of this receptor is a woman aged 35 to 75 with stage I squamous cell lung carcinoma. This receptor chain uses TRBV19 and TRBJ1-2; the D gene cannot be resolved reliably. The CDR3 region reads CASSIDTGSGYTF. The nucleotide sequence reads as follows: TGTGCCAGTAGTATAGATACCGGGAGTGGCTACACCTTC. The CDR3, completed at both ends by the reference TRBV19 and TRBJ1-2 genes, gives the full variable domain DGGITQSPKYLFRKEGQNVTLSCEQNLNHDAMYWYRQDPGQGLRLIYYSQIVNDFQKGDIAEGYSVSREKKESFPLTVTSAQKNPTAFYLCASSIDTGSGYTFGSGTRLTVV.